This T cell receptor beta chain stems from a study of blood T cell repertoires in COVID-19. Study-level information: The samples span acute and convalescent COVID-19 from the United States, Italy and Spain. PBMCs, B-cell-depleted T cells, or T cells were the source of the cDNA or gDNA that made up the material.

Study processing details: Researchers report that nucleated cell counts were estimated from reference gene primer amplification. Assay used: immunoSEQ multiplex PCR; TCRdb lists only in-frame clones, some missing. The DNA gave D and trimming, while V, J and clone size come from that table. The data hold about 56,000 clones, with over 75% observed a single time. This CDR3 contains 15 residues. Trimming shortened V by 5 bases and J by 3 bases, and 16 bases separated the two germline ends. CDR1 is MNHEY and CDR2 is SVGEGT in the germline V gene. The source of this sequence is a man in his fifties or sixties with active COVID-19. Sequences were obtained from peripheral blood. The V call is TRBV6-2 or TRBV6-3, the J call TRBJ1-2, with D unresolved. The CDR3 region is CASSPSGRRDYGYTF. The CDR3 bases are TGTGCCAGCAGTCCCAGCGGCCGACGCGACTATGGCTACACCTTC.